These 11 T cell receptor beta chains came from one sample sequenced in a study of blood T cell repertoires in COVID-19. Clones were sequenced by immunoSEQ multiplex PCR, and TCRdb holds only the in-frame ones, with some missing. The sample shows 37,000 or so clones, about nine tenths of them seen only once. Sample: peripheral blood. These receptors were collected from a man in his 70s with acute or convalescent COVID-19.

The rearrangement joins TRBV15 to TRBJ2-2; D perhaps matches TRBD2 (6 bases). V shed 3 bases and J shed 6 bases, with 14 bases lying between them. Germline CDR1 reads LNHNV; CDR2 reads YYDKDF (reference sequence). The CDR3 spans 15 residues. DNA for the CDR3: TGTGCCACCAGCAGGTTAGCGGAACCCTCCGGGGAGCTGTTTTTT. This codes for CATSRLAEPSGELFF.

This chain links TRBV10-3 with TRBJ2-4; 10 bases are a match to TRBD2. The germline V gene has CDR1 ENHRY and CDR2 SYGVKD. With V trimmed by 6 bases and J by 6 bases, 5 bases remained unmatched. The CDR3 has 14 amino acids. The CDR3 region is CAISGLAEGNIQYF. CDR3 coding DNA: TGTGCCATCAGCGGACTAGCGGAAGGAAACATTCAGTACTTC.

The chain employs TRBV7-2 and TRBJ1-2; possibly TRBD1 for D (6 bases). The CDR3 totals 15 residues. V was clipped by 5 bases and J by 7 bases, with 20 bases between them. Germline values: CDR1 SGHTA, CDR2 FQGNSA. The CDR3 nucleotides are TGTGCCAGCAGCCATCGCAGGGGAGTAAGCGGTGGCTACACCTTC. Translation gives CASSHRRGVSGGYTF.

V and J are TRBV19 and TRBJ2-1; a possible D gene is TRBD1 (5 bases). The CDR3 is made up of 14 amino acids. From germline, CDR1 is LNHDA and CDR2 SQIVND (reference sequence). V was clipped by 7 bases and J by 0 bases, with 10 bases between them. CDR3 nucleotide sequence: TGTGCCAGTAAAACAGGAAACTCCTACAATGAGCAGTTCTTC. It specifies CASKTGNSYNEQFF.

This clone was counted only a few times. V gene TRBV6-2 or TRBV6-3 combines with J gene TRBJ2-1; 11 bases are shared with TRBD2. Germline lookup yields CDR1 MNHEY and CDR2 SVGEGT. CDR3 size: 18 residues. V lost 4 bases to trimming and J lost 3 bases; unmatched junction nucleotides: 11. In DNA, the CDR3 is TGTGCCAGCAGTTCCTCGACTAGCGGGGACCCCCTCTACAATGAGCAGTTCTTC. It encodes CASSSSTSGDPLYNEQFF.

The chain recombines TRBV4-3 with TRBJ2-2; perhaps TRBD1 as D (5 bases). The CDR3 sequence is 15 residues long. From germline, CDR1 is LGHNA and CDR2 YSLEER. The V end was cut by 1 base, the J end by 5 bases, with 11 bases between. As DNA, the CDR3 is TGCGCCAGCAGCCAAGGAATGGCAGGGACCGGGGAGCTGTTTTTT. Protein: CASSQGMAGTGELFF.

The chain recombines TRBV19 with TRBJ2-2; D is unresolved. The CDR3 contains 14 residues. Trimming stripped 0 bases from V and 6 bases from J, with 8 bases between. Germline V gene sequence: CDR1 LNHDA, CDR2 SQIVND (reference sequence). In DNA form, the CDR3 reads TGTGCCAGTAGTATAGATCGTCCGGCCGGGGAGCTGTTTTTT. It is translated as CASSIDRPAGELFF.

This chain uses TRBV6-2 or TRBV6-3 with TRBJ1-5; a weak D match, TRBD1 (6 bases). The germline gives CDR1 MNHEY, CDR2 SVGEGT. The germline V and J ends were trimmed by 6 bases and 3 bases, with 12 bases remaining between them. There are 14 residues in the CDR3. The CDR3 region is CASSLGAYNQPQHF. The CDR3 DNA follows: TGTGCCAGCAGCTTGGGGGCGTACAATCAGCCCCAGCATTTT.

The CDR3 DNA reads TGTGCCAGCAGCCCGACAGCAAACTATGGCTACACCTTC. It encodes CASSPTANYGYTF. The J gene is TRBJ1-2, the V gene TRBV27; D is perhaps TRBD1 (5 bases). V was cut by 6 bases and J by 2 bases, with 10 bases left in between. From germline, CDR1 is MNHEY and CDR2 SMNVEV (reference sequence). The CDR3 consists of 13 residues.

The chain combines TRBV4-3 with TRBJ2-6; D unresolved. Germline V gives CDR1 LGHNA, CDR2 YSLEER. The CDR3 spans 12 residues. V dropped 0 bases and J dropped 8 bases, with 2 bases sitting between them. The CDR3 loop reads CASSQDTNVLTF. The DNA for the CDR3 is TGCGCCAGCAGCCAAGATACCAACGTCCTGACTTTC.

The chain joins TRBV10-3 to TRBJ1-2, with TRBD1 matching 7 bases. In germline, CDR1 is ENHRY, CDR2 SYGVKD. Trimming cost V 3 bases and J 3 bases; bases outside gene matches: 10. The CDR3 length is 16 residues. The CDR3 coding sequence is TGTGCCATCAGTGACAACCGACAGGGAGTTGACTATGGCTACACCTTC. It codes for CAISDNRQGVDYGYTF.